The 21 T cell receptor beta chains reported below all come from one sample, sequenced in a study of PD-1 blockade in classical Hodgkin lymphoma. Produced via immunoSEQ multiplex PCR; TCRdb's table is partial and in-frame only. The repertoire has about 30,000 clones, around 85% of them found once; the top ten carry about 17%. The time point here: cycle 4 day 1 (C4D1), after 5 to 7 weeks of nivolumab. Brentuximab vedotin exposure varied among the patients, all of whom had relapsed after autologous stem cell transplantation. The sequenced sample was peripheral blood mononuclear cells (PBMCs), obtained before the fourth cycle of nivolumab. The receptors shown here come from a human donor with classical Hodgkin lymphoma.

The chain employs TRBV29-1 and TRBJ2-2; a weak D match, TRBD2 (6 bases). The CDR3 totals 13 residues. Between the trimmed V and J ends, which lost 4 bases and 5 bases, there was a span of 11 bases. The germline gives CDR1 SQVTM, CDR2 ANQGSEA. This CDR3 is CSVGVLATGELFF. The CDR3 nucleotides read TGCAGCGTTGGAGTGCTAGCGACCGGGGAGCTGTTTTTT.

This rearrangement joins TRBV6-6 to TRBJ1-2, with D possibly TRBD1 on 6 matching bases. The CDR3 runs 14 residues. The germline gives CDR1 MNHNY, CDR2 SVGAGI (reference sequence). V dropped 0 bases and J dropped 5 bases, with 10 bases sitting between them. DNA of the CDR3: TGTGCCAGCAGTTACTCCGGGGGGCCGTATGGCTACACCTTC. This encodes CASSYSGGPYGYTF.

This rearrangement joins TRBV15 to TRBJ2-3; D is tentatively TRBD1 or TRBD2 (5 bases each). From germline, CDR1 is LNHNV and CDR2 YYDKDF (reference sequence). Trimming pared 0 bases from V and 13 bases from J, leaving 14 bases between. CDR3 length equals 13 residues. The CDR3 DNA sequence: TGTGCCACCAGCAGAGATGTATGGGGGATAGAGTATTTT. Residues: CATSRDVWGIEYF.

The rearrangement uses TRBV5-4 and TRBJ1-2; tentative D call: TRBD1 (5 bases). The CDR3 sequence is 14 residues long. Trimming shortened V by 4 bases and J by 2 bases, and 12 bases separated the two germline ends. Germline-derived CDR1 and CDR2 are SGHNT and YYREEE (reference sequence). In DNA, the CDR3 is TGTGCCAGCAGCATCAGGGACGGCAACTATGGCTACACCTTC. This codes for CASSIRDGNYGYTF.

This clone came up once. This chain uses TRBV28 with TRBJ2-1; 14 nucleotides align to TRBD2. The ends lost 7 bases at V and 7 bases at J; junction bases unmatched: 3. The CDR3 sequence is 14 residues long. CDR1 and CDR2 from the germline V gene are MDHEN and SYDVKM. The chain's CDR3 is CASTRTSGRNEQFF. The CDR3 nucleotides read TGTGCCAGCACCCGGACTAGCGGGAGGAATGAGCAGTTCTTC.

This chain links TRBV7-2 with TRBJ1-6; D remains unclear. V lost 3 bases and J 0 bases, leaving 0 bases between the germline ends. The CDR3 runs 13 residues. Germline V gene data show CDR1 as SGHTA and CDR2 as FQGNSA. In DNA, the CDR3 is TGTGCCAGCAGCTTCTCCTATAATTCACCCCTCCACTTT. Its protein product is CASSFSYNSPLHF. Combining the CDR3 with reference TRBV7-2 and TRBJ1-6 gives the whole variable domain GAGVSQSPSNKVTEKGKDVELRCDPISGHTALYWYRQSLGQGLEFLIYFQGNSAPDKSGLPSDRFSAERTGGSVSTLTIQRTQQEDSAVYLCASSFSYNSPLHFGNGTRLTVT.

With respect to this clone: At the DNA level, this CDR3 is encoded by other sequences in the same sample as well. The chain carries TRBV28 and TRBJ2-5, with D possibly TRBD1 on 6 matching bases. This CDR3 comprises 14 residues. Germline CDR1 is MDHEN and CDR2 is SYDVKM. V lost 3 bases to trimming and J lost 5 bases, with 13 bases between them. CDR3 coding DNA: TGTGCCAGCAGTTTCGGGCAGGGGTGGGAGACCCAGTACTTC. Amino acid sequence: CASSFGQGWETQYF.

J is TRBJ2-7 and V is TRBV28; D gene ambiguous. V shed 6 bases and J shed 8 bases, with 11 bases lying between them. The length of the CDR3 is 11 residues. Germline values: CDR1 MDHEN, CDR2 SYDVKM. CDR3 nucleotide sequence: TGTGCCAGCAGCCTGCAGTTCAAGCAGTACTTC. It yields the protein CASSLQFKQYF.

This clone appeared a single time. V is TRBV11-2 and J is TRBJ2-7; unclear D gene. The germline gives CDR1 SGHAT, CDR2 FQNNGV. V lost 1 base to trimming and J lost 7 bases, with 8 bases between them. The CDR3 is 12 residues long. CDR3 DNA sequence: TGTGCCAGCAGCTTAGGGGGTGGAGAGCAGTACGTC. It encodes CASSLGGGEQYV.

This clone was picked up a small number of times. This sequence joins TRBV7-9 and TRBJ2-3, with D perhaps matching TRBD2 (6 bases). The CDR3 is 16 amino acids. Germline loops: CDR1 SEHNR, CDR2 FQNEAQ (reference sequence). V was pared by 5 bases and J by 1 base, with 16 bases between. The CDR3 loop is CASSPLGGAGTDTQYF. The DNA for the CDR3 is TGTGCCAGCAGCCCCCTGGGCGGGGCCGGCACAGATACGCAGTATTTT.

This clone is classed as medium-sized. The chain uses TRBV7-3 and TRBJ2-2; D gene ambiguous. Germline CDR1 SGHTA, CDR2 FQGTGA. V lost 2 bases to trimming and J lost 0 bases, with 13 bases between them. The CDR3 is 17 residues long. CDR3 protein: CASSLASGRTNTGELFF. As DNA, the CDR3 is TGTGCCAGCAGCTTAGCGTCTGGCCGAACGAACACCGGGGAGCTGTTTTTT.

The V gene is TRBV5-1, the J gene TRBJ2-5; TRBD2 aligns across 10 bases. Germline V gene lookup returns CDR1 SGHRS and CDR2 YFSETQ. V was pared by 4 bases and J by 7 bases, with 13 bases of the junction left unmatched. The CDR3 totals 16 residues. The CDR3 region is CASSLGIAGGNVTQYF. DNA of the CDR3: TGCGCCAGCAGCCTCGGGATAGCGGGGGGTAACGTGACCCAGTACTTC.

CDR3 region: CASSPSVSNQPQHF. Written as DNA, the CDR3 is TGTGCCAGCTCACCATCAGTTAGCAATCAGCCCCAGCATTTT. This chain joins TRBV18 and TRBJ1-5; D is unclear. V was shortened by 2 bases and J by 0 bases, with 5 bases between the two germline ends. CDR1 is KGHSH, CDR2 LQKENI, per germline. This CDR3 has 14 residues.

The chain joins TRBV18 to TRBJ1-1; D gene unclear. The CDR3 contains 13 residues. Germline V gene lookup returns CDR1 KGHSH and CDR2 LQKENI. V lost 1 base to trimming and J lost 4 bases, with 7 bases between them. The chain's CDR3 is CASSPQIVTEAFF. For the CDR3, the DNA is TGTGCCAGCTCACCACAGATAGTCACTGAAGCTTTCTTT.

This clone is medium-sized. The V and J genes are TRBV7-9 and TRBJ1-1, with D maybe TRBD1 (5 bases). The CDR3 is 13 amino acids. The germline V gene has CDR1 SEHNR and CDR2 FQNEAQ (reference sequence). Trimming took 7 bases from V and 2 from J, leaving 11 bases between them. Written as DNA, the CDR3 is TGTGCCAGCACCCTTACAGGAAACACTGAAGCTTTCTTT. Translated: CASTLTGNTEAFF.

The chain combines TRBV10-3 with TRBJ2-2, with TRBD2 identical over 8 bases. The J segment lost 7 bases and the V segment lost 0 bases, leaving 7 bases of the junction unmatched. Germline CDR1 is ENHRY and CDR2 is SYGVKD. CDR3 size: 16 residues. CDR3 DNA sequence: TGTGCCATCAGTGAGTCTAGGACTAGCAAGGACGGGGAGCTGTTTTTT. Translating it yields CAISESRTSKDGELFF.

V usage is TRBV5-1 and J usage is TRBJ1-1, with D unclear. CDR3 length: 16 amino acids. Germline V gene lookup returns CDR1 SGHRS and CDR2 YFSETQ. Between the trimmed V and J ends, which lost 0 bases and 0 bases, there was a span of 12 bases. CDR3 protein: CASSLDSANMNTEAFF. The CDR3 DNA reads TGCGCCAGCAGCTTGGACTCTGCAAACATGAACACTGAAGCTTTCTTT.

The V call is TRBV13, the J call TRBJ2-5; TRBD2 might be the D (6 bases). Germline V gene lookup returns CDR1 PRHDT and CDR2 FYEKMQ (reference sequence). V was shortened by 2 bases and J by 1 base, with 11 bases between the two germline ends. CDR3 length: 15 amino acids. Here the CDR3 DNA reads TGTGCCAGCAGCTTAATGGAGGGTCTCCAAGAGACCCAGTACTTC. It is translated as CASSLMEGLQETQYF.

This clone has a single count. This chain joins TRBV5-1 and TRBJ1-3, with D maybe TRBD1 (5 bases). V was cut by 0 bases and J by 3 bases, with 13 bases left in between. CDR1 and CDR2 from the germline V gene are SGHRS and YFSETQ. The CDR3 extends over 16 amino acids. CDR3 coding DNA: TGCGCCAGCAGCTTGGCTGGGGGTTGGTATGGAAACACCATATATTTT. It encodes CASSLAGGWYGNTIYF. Combining the CDR3 with reference TRBV5-1 and TRBJ1-3 gives the whole variable domain KAGVTQTPRYLIKTRGQQVTLSCSPISGHRSVSWYQQTPGQGLQFLFEYFSETQRNKGNFPGRFSGRQFSNSRSEMNVSTLELGDSALYLCASSLAGGWYGNTIYFGEGSWLTVV.

The J gene is TRBJ2-2, the V gene TRBV21-1; whether TRBD1, the table's D call, matches the DNA was not checked. TRBV21-1 is given as a pseudogene. The CDR3 extends over 15 amino acids. The CDR3 DNA sequence: TGTGCCAGCAGTTACACACCGCCGAACACCGGGGAGCTGTTTTTT. This encodes CASSYTPPNTGELFF.

The chain links TRBV13 to TRBJ1-2; possibly TRBD1 for D (6 bases). Deletions cut 2 bases from V and 4 bases from J, with 8 bases between. Germline values: CDR1 PRHDT, CDR2 FYEKMQ (reference sequence). This CDR3 is 13 amino acids long. The CDR3 bases are TGTGCCAGCAGCTTAAAGGGGGGCTATGGCTACACCTTC. This translates into CASSLKGGYGYTF. Filled out from reference TRBV13 and TRBJ1-2, the complete variable domain reads AAGVIQSPRHLIKEKRETATLKCYPIPRHDTVYWYQQGPGQDPQFLISFYEKMQSDKGSIPDRFSAQQFSDYHSELNMSSLELGDSALYFCASSLKGGYGYTFGSGTRLTVV.